This T cell receptor (beta chain) was obtained from a study of cytomegalovirus exposure and HLA in healthy donors. Study conclusions and caveats: Association of a missense DCLRE1C variant with TCR beta V- and J-gene trimming was reported in a later analysis. Reports credit the classifier with highly specific, highly sensitive diagnosis of cytomegalovirus status. A likely sequencing artifact accounted for one observed cluster of highly shared sequence variants.

Vbeta (60) and Jbeta (13) primers were used in the PCR. Per the original data handling: A later analysis tallied roughly 77 million unique TCR beta chains, around 9.9 million of them shared. Profiling relied on immunoSEQ multiplex PCR, and the TCRdb table lists in-frame clones only, not all of them. That table is the source of V, J and clone size, and D and trimming were worked out from the DNA. The sample holds approximately 110,000 clones, roughly three quarters seen once. About this clone itself: As yet, its antigen is unknown.

Sequencing input: PBMCs. The receptor comes from a man aged 25-45 years in good health and CMV-seronegative.

CDR3 nucleotide sequence: TGTGCCACCAGCAGAGATCATAGCGGCAATCAGCCCCAGCATTTT. Its protein product is CATSRDHSGNQPQHF. This chain links TRBV15 with TRBJ1-5; D is unclear. The germline V gene encodes CDR1 LNHNV and CDR2 YYDKDF (reference sequence). This CDR3 region has 15 residues. Trimming left V 0 bases short and J 2 bases short, with 8 bases between. Drawing the rest from reference TRBV15 and TRBJ1-5, the complete variable domain is DAMVIQNPRYQVTQFGKPVTLSCSQTLNHNVMYWYQQKSSQAPKLLFHYYDKDFNNEADTPDNFQSRRPNTSFCFLDIRSPGLGDTAMYLCATSRDHSGNQPQHFGDGTRLSIL.